This record covers a single TCR beta chain. Here immunoSEQ multiplex PCR was the method, and the copy in TCRdb shows in-frame clones only, minus some. The data hold tens of thousands of clones, with over 65% observed a single time. The sample belongs to a study of OX40 agonist ivuxolimab in advanced cancers. Autoimmune disease history or systemic immunosuppression led to patients being barred. J gave up 4 bases and V 4 bases, and 6 bases lay outside the gene matches. The CDR3 loop spans 16 amino acids. The germline V gene has CDR1 SGHAT and CDR2 FQNNGV. The V and J genes are TRBV11-2 and TRBJ2-1, with TRBD2 matching over 11 bases. The sequence came from an adult with an advanced solid tumor such as melanoma, head and neck, liver or kidney cancer. Here the sequenced sample was CD4+ or CD8+ T cells sorted from blood, taken in a trial of the OX40 agonist ivuxolimab. CDR3: CASSSAGTSGYNEQFF. CDR3 DNA sequence: TGTGCCAGCAGCTCAGCCGGGACTAGCGGTTACAATGAGCAGTTCTTC.